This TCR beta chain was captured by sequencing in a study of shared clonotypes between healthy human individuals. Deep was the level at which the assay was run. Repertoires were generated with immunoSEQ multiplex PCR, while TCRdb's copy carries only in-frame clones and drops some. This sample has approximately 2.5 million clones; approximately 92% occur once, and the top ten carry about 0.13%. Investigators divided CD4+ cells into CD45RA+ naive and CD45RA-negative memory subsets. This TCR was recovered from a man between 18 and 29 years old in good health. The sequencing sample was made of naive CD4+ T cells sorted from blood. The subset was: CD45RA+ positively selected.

The CDR3 protein is CASSLGTATNYGYTF. The DNA for the CDR3 is TGTGCCAGCAGCTTGGGGACGGCTACTAACTATGGCTACACCTTC. The chain uses TRBV7-2 and TRBJ1-2, with D perhaps TRBD1 (5 bases). Germline V gene data show CDR1 as SGHTA and CDR2 as FQGNSA. With 3 bases removed from V and 0 bases from J, the gap between germline ends came to 11 bases. This CDR3 contains 15 residues.